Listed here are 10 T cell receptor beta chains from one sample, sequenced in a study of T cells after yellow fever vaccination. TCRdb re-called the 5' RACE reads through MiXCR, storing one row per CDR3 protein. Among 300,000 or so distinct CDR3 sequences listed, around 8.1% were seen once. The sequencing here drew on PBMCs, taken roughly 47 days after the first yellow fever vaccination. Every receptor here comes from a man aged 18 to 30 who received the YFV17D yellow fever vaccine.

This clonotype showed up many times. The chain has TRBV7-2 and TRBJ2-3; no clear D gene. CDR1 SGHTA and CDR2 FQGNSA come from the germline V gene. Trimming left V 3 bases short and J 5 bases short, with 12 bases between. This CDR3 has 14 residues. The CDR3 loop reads CASSLRPGEDTQYF. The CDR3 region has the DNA TGTGCCAGCAGCTTGCGTCCTGGGGAAGATACGCAGTATTTT.

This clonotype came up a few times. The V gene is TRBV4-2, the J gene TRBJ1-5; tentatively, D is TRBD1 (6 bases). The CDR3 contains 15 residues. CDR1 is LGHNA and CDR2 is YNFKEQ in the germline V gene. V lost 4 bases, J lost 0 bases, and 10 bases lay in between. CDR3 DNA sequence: TGTGCCAGCAGCCGGGACATTTATAGCAATCAGCCCCAGCATTTT. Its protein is CASSRDIYSNQPQHF.

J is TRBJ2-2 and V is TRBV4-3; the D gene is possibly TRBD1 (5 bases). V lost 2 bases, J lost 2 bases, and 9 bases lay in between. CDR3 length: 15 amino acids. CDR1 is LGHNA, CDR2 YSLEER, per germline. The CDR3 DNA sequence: TGCGCCAGCAGCCAACACGACAGAAACACCGGGGAGCTGTTTTTT. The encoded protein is CASSQHDRNTGELFF.

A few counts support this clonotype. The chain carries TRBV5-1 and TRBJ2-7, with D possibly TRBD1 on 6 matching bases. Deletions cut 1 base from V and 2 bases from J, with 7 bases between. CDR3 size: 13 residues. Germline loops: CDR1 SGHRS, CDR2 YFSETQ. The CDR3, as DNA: TGCGCCAGCAGCTTGCGGACAGCCTACGAGCAGTACTTC. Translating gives CASSLRTAYEQYF.

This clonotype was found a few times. The CDR3 DNA sequence: TGCGCCAGCACCCTTTCGGCGGATCCCTATGGCTACACCTTC. Amino acids: CASTLSADPYGYTF. The chain recombines TRBV4-1 with TRBJ1-2; unclear D gene. Looked up from germline, CDR1 is MGHRA and CDR2 is YSYEKL. The CDR3 is made up of 14 amino acids. Trimming removed 7 bases from V and 4 bases from J, with 16 bases in between.

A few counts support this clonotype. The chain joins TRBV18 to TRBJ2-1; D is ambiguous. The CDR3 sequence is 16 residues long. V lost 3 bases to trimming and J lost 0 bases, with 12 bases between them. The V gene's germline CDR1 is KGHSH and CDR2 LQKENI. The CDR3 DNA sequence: TGTGCCAGCTCACCTTTGGGTTTGGGCTCCTACAATGAGCAGTTCTTC. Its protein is CASSPLGLGSYNEQFF.

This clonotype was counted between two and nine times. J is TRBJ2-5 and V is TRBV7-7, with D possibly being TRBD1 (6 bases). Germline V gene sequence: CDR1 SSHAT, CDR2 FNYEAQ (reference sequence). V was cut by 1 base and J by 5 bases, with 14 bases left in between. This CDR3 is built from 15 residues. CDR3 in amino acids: CASSLDRASSETQYF. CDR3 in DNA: TGTGCCAGCAGCTTAGACAGGGCTAGCAGTGAGACCCAGTACTTC.

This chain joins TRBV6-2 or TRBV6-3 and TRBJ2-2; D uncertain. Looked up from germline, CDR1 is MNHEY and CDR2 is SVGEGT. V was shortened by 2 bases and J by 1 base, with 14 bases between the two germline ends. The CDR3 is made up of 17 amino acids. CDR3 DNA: TGTGCCAGCAGTTACAGCACCAGAACCGTGAACACCGGGGAGCTGTTTTTT. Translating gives CASSYSTRTVNTGELFF.

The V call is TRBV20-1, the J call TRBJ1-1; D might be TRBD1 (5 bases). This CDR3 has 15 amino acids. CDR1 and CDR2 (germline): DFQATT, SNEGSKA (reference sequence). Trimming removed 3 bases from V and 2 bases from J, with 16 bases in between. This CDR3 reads CSASPGGGINTEAFF. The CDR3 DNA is TGCAGTGCTAGCCCCGGGGGGGGAATAAACACTGAAGCTTTCTTT.

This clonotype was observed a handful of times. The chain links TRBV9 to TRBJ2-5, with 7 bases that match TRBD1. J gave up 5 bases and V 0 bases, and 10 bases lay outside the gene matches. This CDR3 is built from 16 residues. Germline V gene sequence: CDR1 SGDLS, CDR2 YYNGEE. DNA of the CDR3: TGTGCCAGCAGCGTAGGACCCCAGGGGGTGATGGAGACCCAGTACTTC. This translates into CASSVGPQGVMETQYF.